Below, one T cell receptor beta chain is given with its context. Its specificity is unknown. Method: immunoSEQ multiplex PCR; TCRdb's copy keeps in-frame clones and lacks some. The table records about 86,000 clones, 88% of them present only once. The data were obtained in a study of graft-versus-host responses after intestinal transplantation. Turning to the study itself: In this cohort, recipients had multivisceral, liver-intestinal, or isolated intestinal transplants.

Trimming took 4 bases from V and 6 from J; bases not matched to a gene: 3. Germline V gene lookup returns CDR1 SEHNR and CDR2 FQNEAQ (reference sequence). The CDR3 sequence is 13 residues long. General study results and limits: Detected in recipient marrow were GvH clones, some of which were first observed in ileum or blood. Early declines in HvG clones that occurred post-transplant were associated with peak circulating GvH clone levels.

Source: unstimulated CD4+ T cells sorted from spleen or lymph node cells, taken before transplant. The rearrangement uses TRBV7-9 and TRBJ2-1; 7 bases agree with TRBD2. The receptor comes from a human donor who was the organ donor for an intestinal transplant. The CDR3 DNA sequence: TGTGCCAGCAGCTATACTAGCGCCAATGAGCAGTTCTTC. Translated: CASSYTSANEQFF.